The 30 T cell receptor beta chains below all came from one sample that was sequenced in a study of blood T cell repertoires in COVID-19. Sequencing used immunoSEQ multiplex PCR; TCRdb keeps in-frame clones, though not all of them. The table records around 330,000 clones, around 91% of them present only once. Sequencing was done on a sample of PBMCs or T cells enriched from blood (not recorded which). The source is a woman aged 40 to 50 who had recovered from COVID-19.

The DNA of the CDR3 is TGTGCCAGCAGCGCCACAGTGAGCGGGGAGCTGTTTTTT. Translating gives CASSATVSGELFF. V and J are TRBV11-3 and TRBJ2-2; D gene uncertain. V lost 5 bases to trimming and J lost 7 bases, with 11 bases between them. Per germline, CDR1 SGHNT and CDR2 YENEEA. The CDR3 covers 13 residues.

The chain recombines TRBV20-1 with TRBJ2-1; 10 nucleotides agree with TRBD2. The CDR3 extends over 15 amino acids. With V trimmed by 3 bases and J by 12 bases, 14 bases remained unmatched. CDR1 and CDR2 from the germline V gene are DFQATT and SNEGSKA (reference sequence). CDR3 protein: CSASSTGTSDWRQFF. CDR3 DNA: TGCAGTGCTAGTTCGACCGGGACTAGCGATTGGCGGCAGTTCTTC.

This chain links TRBV30 with TRBJ2-3; 7 nucleotides line up with TRBD1. The CDR3 is 14 residues long. CDR1 is GTSNPN, CDR2 SVGIG, per germline (reference sequence). V lost 4 bases, J lost 4 bases, and 8 bases stayed unmatched. DNA of the CDR3: TGTGCCTGGACCGAGACAGGGCTCTCAGATACGCAGTATTTT. Translating it yields CAWTETGLSDTQYF.

CDR3 coding DNA: TGCGCCAGCAGCTTGGCAGGGGTGAGGAATGAAAAACTGTTTTTT. The encoded protein is CASSLAGVRNEKLFF. The V call is TRBV5-1, the J call TRBJ1-4, with D perhaps matching TRBD1 (6 bases). This CDR3 region has 15 residues. The V gene's germline CDR1 is SGHRS and CDR2 YFSETQ. Trimming cost V 0 bases and J 5 bases, with 11 bases left between them.

The rearrangement joins TRBV27 to TRBJ1-2, with 7 bases lining up with TRBD1. Germline CDR1 reads MNHEY; CDR2 reads SMNVEV (reference sequence). The CDR3 totals 15 residues. V lost 6 bases, J lost 4 bases, and 11 bases stayed unmatched. CDR3 sequence (DNA): TGTGCCAGCAGAACAGGGGATGGTTCTATCTATGGCTACACCTTC. It specifies CASRTGDGSIYGYTF.

The chain is built from TRBV30 and TRBJ1-1, with a tentative D call TRBD1 (6 bases). Deletions cut 3 bases from V and 0 bases from J, with 11 bases between. In germline, CDR1 is GTSNPN, CDR2 SVGIG (reference sequence). The CDR3 contains 14 residues. CDR3 loop: CAWSLGGMNTEAFF. The CDR3 nucleotides read TGTGCCTGGAGCCTAGGGGGAATGAACACTGAAGCTTTCTTT.

The chain links TRBV4-3 to TRBJ2-2; 10 bases match TRBD1. Losses at the gene ends were 3 bases for V and 0 bases for J; bases not matched to a gene: 1. CDR1 and CDR2 from the germline V gene are LGHNA and YSLEER. The CDR3 spans 16 residues. CDR3 sequence: CASSQGTGANTGELFF. Here the CDR3 DNA reads TGCGCCAGCAGCCAGGGGACAGGGGCGAACACCGGGGAGCTGTTTTTT.

The gene calls are TRBV6-1 and TRBJ1-3; 7 nucleotides match TRBD1. The CDR3 runs 16 residues. The J segment lost 4 bases and the V segment lost 4 bases, leaving 10 bases of the junction unmatched. Per germline, CDR1 MNHNS and CDR2 SASEGT. This chain's CDR3 is CASSGGTAFWGNTIYF. CDR3 bases: TGTGCCAGCAGTGGGGGGACAGCTTTTTGGGGAAACACCATATATTTT.

The chain couples TRBV9 to TRBJ2-1; 9 bases are a match to TRBD2. The CDR3 covers 16 residues. Per the germline V gene, CDR1 is SGDLS and CDR2 is YYNGEE. The J segment lost 5 bases and the V segment lost 0 bases, leaving 6 bases of the junction unmatched. CDR3 protein: CASSVALSGGNNEQFF. As DNA, the CDR3 is TGTGCCAGCAGCGTAGCCCTTAGCGGGGGAAACAATGAGCAGTTCTTC.

This clone was counted a few times. The chain uses TRBV5-1 and TRBJ2-2, with 7 bases that match TRBD1. The germline V gene encodes CDR1 SGHRS and CDR2 YFSETQ. The CDR3 runs to 14 residues. After removal of 5 bases from V and 6 bases from J, the junction contained 7 bases not matched to a gene. The CDR3: CASSLQGDAGELFF. The CDR3 bases are TGCGCCAGCAGTTTGCAGGGGGACGCCGGGGAGCTGTTTTTT.

In this sample, this clone turned up a few times. The chain uses TRBV7-9 and TRBJ2-7, with a possible D match to TRBD1 (5 bases). Germline V lookup: CDR1 SEHNR, CDR2 FQNEAQ (reference sequence). The CDR3 spans 15 residues. The ends were cut back, 1 base at V and 0 bases at J, with 10 bases in the middle. For the CDR3, the DNA is TGTGCCAGCAGCTTAGACAGGCAGGGCTCCTACGAGCAGTACTTC. It translates to CASSLDRQGSYEQYF. The full variable domain, in which reference TRBV7-9 and TRBJ2-7 provide the parts outside the CDR3, is DTGVSQNPRHKITKRGQNVTFRCDPISEHNRLYWYRQTLGQGPEFLTYFQNEAQLEKSRLLSDRFSAERPKGSFSTLEIQRTEQGDSAMYLCASSLDRQGSYEQYFGPGTRLTVT.

With respect to this clone: The same CDR3 arises from other DNA sequences in this sample as well. The gene calls are TRBV19 and TRBJ2-1; weak D call: TRBD2 (6 bases). The CDR3 loop spans 13 amino acids. Trimming removed 5 bases from V and 3 bases from J, with 8 bases in between. Germline V gene sequence: CDR1 LNHDA, CDR2 SQIVND (reference sequence). CDR3 in DNA: TGTGCCAGTAGTCCGCGGGGCTACAATGAGCAGTTCTTC. It codes for CASSPRGYNEQFF.

This chain joins TRBV30 and TRBJ2-1; D may be TRBD2 (7 bases). In germline, CDR1 is GTSNPN, CDR2 SVGIG (reference sequence). Trimming took 7 bases from V and 9 from J, leaving 13 bases between them. This CDR3 spans 11 amino acids. The CDR3 bases are TGTGCCTTTAGGGAGGGGGGTGAGCAGTTCTTC. This translates into CAFREGGEQFF.

This clone was seen a few times. The chain carries TRBV30 and TRBJ1-2; a weak D match, TRBD1 (6 bases). Trimming removed 0 bases at V and 0 bases at J, with 11 bases between. This CDR3 has 15 residues. Per germline, CDR1 GTSNPN and CDR2 SVGIG (reference sequence). In nucleotides, the CDR3 is TGTGCCTGGAGTGTAGGGGGAGCAGCTAACTATGGCTACACCTTC. It encodes CAWSVGGAANYGYTF.

In regard to this clone: Additional DNA sequences in this sample encode the identical CDR3. The V gene is TRBV11-2, the J gene TRBJ1-6; D is unclear. The germline V gene has CDR1 SGHAT and CDR2 FQNNGV. The CDR3 covers 17 residues. V gave up 0 bases and J gave up 8 bases, with 17 bases separating them. CDR3 sequence reads: CASSLDSLYSDYSPLHF. The CDR3 DNA follows: TGTGCCAGCAGCTTAGATTCTTTATACAGTGATTATTCACCCCTCCACTTT.

This clone was counted only a few times. The V and J genes are TRBV19 and TRBJ2-7; the match to TRBD2 covers 7 bases. CDR1 is LNHDA and CDR2 is SQIVND in the germline V gene (reference sequence). The J segment lost 2 bases and the V segment lost 6 bases, leaving 4 bases of the junction unmatched. The CDR3 consists of 13 residues. CDR3 sequence (DNA): TGTGCCAGTAGCCTAGCGGCCGCCTACGAGCAGTACTTC. It translates to CASSLAAAYEQYF. The full variable domain, rest sourced from reference TRBV19 and TRBJ2-7, is DGGITQSPKYLFRKEGQNVTLSCEQNLNHDAMYWYRQDPGQGLRLIYYSQIVNDFQKGDIAEGYSVSREKKESFPLTVTSAQKNPTAFYLCASSLAAAYEQYFGPGTRLTVT.

As DNA, the CDR3 is TGTGCCAGCAGCAGACTTCCAGGGTACACAGATACGCAGTATTTT. Its translation: CASSRLPGYTDTQYF. The V and J genes are TRBV7-2 and TRBJ2-3; weak D call: TRBD1 (5 bases). The CDR3 has 15 amino acids. V was clipped by 5 bases and J by 2 bases, with 14 bases between them. Germline V gives CDR1 SGHTA, CDR2 FQGNSA.

About this clone itself: Compared with germline, one end of the junction differs, possibly owing to a read error. The genes are TRBV7-8 and TRBJ1-4; 8 positions match TRBD1. This CDR3 region has 15 residues. Per germline, CDR1 SGHVS and CDR2 FQNEAQ. The CDR3 DNA follows: TGTGCCAGCAGCCTAGCGGACAGGGAGGCTGAAAAACTGTTTTTT. This translates into CASSLADREAEKLFF.

The chain links TRBV7-3 to TRBJ2-2, with TRBD2 identical over 8 bases. Germline trimming cut 2 bases from V and 5 bases from J; bases unmatched to any gene: 10. Germline V gives CDR1 SGHTA, CDR2 FQGTGA. This CDR3 comprises 17 residues. CDR3 coding DNA: TGTGCCAGCAGCTTATTCAGCGGGAGCGGGTGGACCGGGGAGCTGTTTTTT. Translation: CASSLFSGSGWTGELFF. The full variable domain, rest sourced from reference TRBV7-3 and TRBJ2-2, is GAGVSQTPSNKVTEKGKYVELRCDPISGHTALYWYRQSLGQGPEFLIYFQGTGAADDSGLPNDRFFAVRPEGSVSTLKIQRTERGDSAVYLCASSLFSGSGWTGELFFGEGSRLTVL.

J is TRBJ2-3 and V is TRBV13; 16 bases match TRBD2. This CDR3 has 18 residues. Trimming took 4 bases from V and 4 from J; bases not matched to a gene: 8. Germline V gene sequence: CDR1 PRHDT, CDR2 FYEKMQ (reference sequence). CDR3 in amino acids: CASSSGTSGGARADTQYF. The DNA of the CDR3 is TGTGCCAGCAGCTCCGGGACTAGCGGGGGGGCCCGAGCAGATACGCAGTATTTT.

This chain connects TRBV7-9 to TRBJ1-3, with D uncertain. This CDR3 is built from 14 residues. Per germline, CDR1 SEHNR and CDR2 FQNEAQ (reference sequence). V dropped 1 base and J dropped 0 bases, with 4 bases sitting between them. CDR3 amino acids: CASSLGSSGNTIYF. CDR3 DNA sequence: TGTGCCAGCAGCTTAGGCAGCTCTGGAAACACCATATATTTT.

The chain uses TRBV7-8 and TRBJ2-1; 8 bases agree with TRBD1. Germline CDR1 reads SGHVS; CDR2 reads FQNEAQ. This CDR3 spans 14 amino acids. With V trimmed by 5 bases and J by 5 bases, 5 bases remained unmatched. CDR3 sequence (DNA): TGTGCCAGCAGCCAGAGACAGGGGAACAATGAGCAGTTCTTC. Protein: CASSQRQGNNEQFF.

The chain uses TRBV29-1 and TRBJ2-2; the D gene is possibly TRBD1 (6 bases). The V gene lost 5 bases and the J gene lost 0 bases, with 10 bases spanning the gap. Germline-derived CDR1 and CDR2 are SQVTM and ANQGSEA. CDR3 length: 14 amino acids. CDR3 amino acids: CSVLGQTNTGELFF. In DNA, the CDR3 is TGCAGCGTTCTCGGACAGACGAACACCGGGGAGCTGTTTTTT.

With respect to this clone: This CDR3 is also generated by other DNA sequences in the sample. The rearrangement links TRBV7-2 to TRBJ2-1; 11 bases map to TRBD2. Germline CDR1 reads SGHTA; CDR2 reads FQGNSA. This CDR3 region has 15 residues. The ends lost 3 bases at V and 6 bases at J; junction bases unmatched: 4. This CDR3 is CASSLVAGGRNEQFF. CDR3 DNA sequence: TGTGCCAGCAGCTTGGTAGCGGGGGGGCGCAATGAGCAGTTCTTC.

The chain carries TRBV4-1 and TRBJ2-1; 9 bases line up with TRBD2. This CDR3 region has 16 residues. The trim removed 0 bases at V and 9 bases at J, leaving 9 bases unmatched. Germline assignment: CDR1 MGHRA and CDR2 YSYEKL. The CDR3 protein is CASSQDLLAGSFEQFF. CDR3 in DNA: TGCGCCAGCAGCCAAGATCTCCTAGCGGGAAGCTTTGAGCAGTTCTTC.

A single count supports this clone. This rearrangement joins TRBV7-9 to TRBJ2-3; D call uncertain. This CDR3 is 14 amino acids long. Per the germline V gene, CDR1 is SEHNR and CDR2 is FQNEAQ (reference sequence). The V and J ends lost 1 base and 2 bases respectively, with 7 bases between them. CDR3 in amino acids: CASSLEQHTDTQYF. The CDR3 region has the DNA TGTGCCAGCAGCTTAGAACAGCACACAGATACGCAGTATTTT.

The rearrangement uses TRBV4-3 and TRBJ1-2; a weak D match, TRBD1 (6 bases). The CDR3 has 15 amino acids. Germline V gene data show CDR1 as LGHNA and CDR2 as YSLEER. The V end lost 0 bases, the J end lost 4 bases, and 12 bases lay between the germline ends. CDR3 in amino acids: CASSQDMGQSYGYTF. In DNA, the CDR3 is TGCGCCAGCAGCCAAGATATGGGACAAAGCTATGGCTACACCTTC.

The V gene is TRBV27, the J gene TRBJ1-2; the match to TRBD1 covers 7 bases. CDR3 size: 15 residues. Germline V lookup: CDR1 MNHEY, CDR2 SMNVEV (reference sequence). V shed 0 bases and J 8 bases; nucleotides not matched to a gene: 9. Here the CDR3 DNA reads TGTGCCAGCAGTTTATCTCCAGGGGGGCTTTACGGCTACACCTTC. Its protein product is CASSLSPGGLYGYTF.

The chain employs TRBV6-1 and TRBJ2-2; D is uncertain. Trimming left V 1 base short and J 5 bases short, with 8 bases between. The CDR3 extends over 14 amino acids. Germline V gene lookup returns CDR1 MNHNS and CDR2 SASEGT. The DNA for the CDR3 is TGTGCCAGCAGTGAAGATGAGGTGACCGGGGAGCTGTTTTTT. Its translation is CASSEDEVTGELFF.

The rearrangement links TRBV7-9 to TRBJ1-1; tentatively, D is TRBD1 (5 bases). V was pared by 4 bases and J by 4 bases, with 16 bases between. Germline V gives CDR1 SEHNR, CDR2 FQNEAQ (reference sequence). This CDR3 is built from 15 residues. CDR3 sequence (DNA): TGTGCCAGCAGCTGGGGGGGATCAGTCCCCACTGAAGCTTTCTTT. It encodes CASSWGGSVPTEAFF.